The clone carrying this T cell receptor (beta chain) showed up many times. This entry belongs to a study of T-cell memory formation after mild COVID-19. J lost 2 bases, V lost 0 bases, and 3 bases had no gene match. CDR3 length: 16 residues. Germline values: CDR1 SGDLS, CDR2 YYNGEE. TCRdb analysed the 5' RACE reads with MiXCR anew, one entry per CDR3 protein. The profile covers under 400,000 distinct CDR3 sequences, with 25% to 30% appearing a single time and about 13% taken by the ten largest. This clonotype was obtained from an adult woman who had mild COVID-19 (a few samples of this study predate the infection). Cell type and time point are not known. V and J are TRBV9 and TRBJ2-1, with 9 bases matching TRBD2. Sequencing was done on a sample of PBMCs or a T cell subset sorted from them (not recorded which). The CDR3 here is CASSVELAGTYNEQFF. DNA for the CDR3: TGTGCCAGCAGCGTAGAACTAGCGGGTACCTACAATGAGCAGTTCTTC.